This is a list of T cell receptor beta chains from one sample in a study of regulatory T cells in long-lasting Graves disease. TCRdb called the multiplex PCR reads again in MiXCR, with one record for every CDR3 protein. The table shows roughly 500,000 distinct CDR3 sequences, with around a fifth occurring only once. The specimen comprised peripheral blood mononuclear cells (PBMCs), sampled when the disease was refractory, from a patient treated with antithyroid drugs. These receptors were taken from a female donor with Graves disease. Both conserved end residues are part of each CDR3. A D gene is named only where the DNA matches it firmly. Expanded clones are given a class, and other clones once, few, many or no size at all.

cdr3_length,j_call,v_call,clone_size,d_call,cdr3_nt,cdr3_aa
14,TRBJ1-5,TRBV12-3/TRBV12-4,many,NA,TGTGCCAGCAGTGACAGCTTTAGCAATCAGCCCCAGCATTTT,CASSDSFSNQPQHF
15,TRBJ2-7,TRBV6-1,many,NA,TGTGCCAGCAGTGAAGCGTGGGGGGAGTCCTACGAGCAGTACTTC,CASSEAWGESYEQYF
14,TRBJ1-5,TRBV6-2/TRBV6-3,many,NA,TGTGCCAGCAGTGCTTCGGACAGCTATCAGCCCCAGCATTTT,CASSASDSYQPQHF
14,TRBJ2-7,TRBV12-3/TRBV12-4,many,NA,TGTGCCAGCAGTCCCGGTGGGGGCGCCTACGAGCAGTACTTC,CASSPGGGAYEQYF
15,TRBJ2-3,TRBV28,NA,NA,TGTGCCAGCAGTTTCGGCCGGGGGAGTGCAGATACGCAGTATTTT,CASSFGRGSADTQYF
14,TRBJ2-7,TRBV19,few,TRBD2,TGTGCCAGTACCGGGACTAGCGGGACGGGGGAGCAGTACTTC,CASTGTSGTGEQYF
15,TRBJ2-7,TRBV3-1,few,NA,TGTGCCAGCAGCCAAGAGGACGGACGGTTCTACGAGCAGTACTTC,CASSQEDGRFYEQYF
14,TRBJ1-3,TRBV28,many,NA,TGTGCCAGCCCTAAGGCTGCTACTGGAAACACCATATATTTT,CASPKAATGNTIYF
16,TRBJ2-7,TRBV28,many,TRBD1,TGTGCCAGCAGTTTAAACCCGACAGGGGTGGGGTACGAGCAGTACTTC,CASSLNPTGVGYEQYF
16,TRBJ2-6,TRBV12-5,many,NA,TGTGCTAGTGGTTCGAACCTCGGGGGACGGAGCGGCGTCCTGACTTTC,CASGSNLGGRSGVLTF
14,TRBJ2-1,TRBV12-3/TRBV12-4,few,NA,TGTGCCAGCTTCGACAGGGAGGCCTACAATGAGCAGTTCTTC,CASFDREAYNEQFF
19,TRBJ1-1,TRBV9,NA,NA,TGTGCCAGCAGCCCCCGCAAGAAGTATCTCACGGATTCGGCCACTGAAGCTTTCTTT,CASSPRKKYLTDSATEAFF
14,TRBJ1-2,TRBV29-1,NA,NA,TGCAGCGTTGAGGGAACCTCTCTAGGGTATGGCTACACCTTC,CSVEGTSLGYGYTF
14,TRBJ2-7,TRBV6-1,many,NA,TGTGCCAGCAGTGAATCGGCCAGGGCCTACGAGCAGTACTTC,CASSESARAYEQYF
15,TRBJ1-2,TRBV27,many,NA,TGTGCCAGCAGCCCGGGGGTGGTAGCTAACTATGGCTACACCTTC,CASSPGVVANYGYTF
15,TRBJ2-7,TRBV28,NA,TRBD2,TGTGCCAGCATCGGCGGACTAGCGGGAGGAGGGGAGCAGTACTTC,CASIGGLAGGGEQYF
15,TRBJ2-5,TRBV6-1,many,TRBD1,TGTGCCAGCAGTGAACCACAGGGGCCCCAAGAGACCCAGTACTTC,CASSEPQGPQETQYF
14,TRBJ1-2,TRBV9,many,NA,TGTGCCAGCAGACCCACCGACACTCTCATCGGCTACACCTTC,CASRPTDTLIGYTF
14,TRBJ2-5,TRBV29-1,few,NA,TGCAGCGTTGAAGATCAGGGCGAGCCCCCCGCCCAGTACTTC,CSVEDQGEPPAQYF
14,TRBJ1-5,TRBV24-1,many,TRBD1,TGTGCCACCAGTGGGGACAGGCCGCATCAGCCCCAGCATTTT,CATSGDRPHQPQHF
15,TRBJ2-2,TRBV19,NA,NA,TGTGCCAGTAGTATAATGCAGGGGATAACCGGGGAGCTGTTTTTT,CASSIMQGITGELFF
16,TRBJ2-7,TRBV6-5,many,NA,TGTGCCAGCAGTTACTCGAAATATAGCAGCTCCTACGAGCAGTACTTC,CASSYSKYSSSYEQYF
14,TRBJ2-5,TRBV13,NA,NA,TGTGCCAGCAGCTCAAGACAGAACCAAGAGACCCAGTACTTC,CASSSRQNQETQYF
17,TRBJ1-1,TRBV12-3/TRBV12-4,NA,NA,TGTGCCAGCAGGGTTACAGGGTTTGAATTTGAGAACACTGAAGCTTTCTTT,CASRVTGFEFENTEAFF
13,TRBJ2-7,TRBV10-3,few,NA,TGTGCCATCAGCGGGACATCGTCCTACGAGCAGTACTTC,CAISGTSSYEQYF
19,TRBJ2-2,TRBV14,once,NA,TGTGCCAGCAGCCCGCTCCGAATTAACAAGTTCGCGAACACCGGGGAGCTGTTTTTT,CASSPLRINKFANTGELFF